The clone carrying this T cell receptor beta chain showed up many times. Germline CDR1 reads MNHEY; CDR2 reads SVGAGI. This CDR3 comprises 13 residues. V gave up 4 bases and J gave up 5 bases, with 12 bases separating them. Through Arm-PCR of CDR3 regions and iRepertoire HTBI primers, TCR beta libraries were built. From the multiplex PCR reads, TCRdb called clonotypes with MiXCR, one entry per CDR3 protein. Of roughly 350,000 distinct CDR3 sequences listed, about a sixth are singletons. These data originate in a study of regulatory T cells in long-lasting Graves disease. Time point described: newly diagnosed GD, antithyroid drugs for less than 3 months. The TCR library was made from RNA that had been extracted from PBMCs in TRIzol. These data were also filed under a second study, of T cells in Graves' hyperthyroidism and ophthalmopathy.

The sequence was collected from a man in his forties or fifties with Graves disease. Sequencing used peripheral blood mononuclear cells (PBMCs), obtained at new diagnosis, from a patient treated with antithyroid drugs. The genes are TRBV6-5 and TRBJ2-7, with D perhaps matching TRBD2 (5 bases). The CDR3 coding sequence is TGTGCCAGCAGTTTTTATCAGGAGGACGAGCAGTACTTC. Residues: CASSFYQEDEQYF.